This T cell receptor (beta chain) was captured in a study of T-cell memory formation after mild COVID-19. Looking at the study overall: Most TCR clusters belonged to a single donor. Study-wide points: Mostly located in CM and EM were contracting CD4+ clones, with contracting CD8+ clones located in EMRA.

MiXCR, applied by TCRdb to the 5' RACE reads, yields one record per CDR3 protein. Of around 320,000 distinct CDR3 sequences listed, approximately 15% are singletons. The V end lost 4 bases, the J end lost 5 bases, and 18 bases lay between the germline ends. The CDR3 runs to 15 residues. Germline lookup yields CDR1 SGDLS and CDR2 YYNGEE. A word on this clonotype: Antigen unknown.

The sample comprised PBMCs or a T cell subset sorted from them (not recorded which). The TCR was taken from a man younger than 30 who had mild COVID-19 (a few samples of this study predate the infection). Cell type and time point are not known. The rearrangement joins TRBV9 to TRBJ2-5; D tentatively reads TRBD1 or TRBD2 (5 bases each). The CDR3 loop reads CASSPRGRKQETQYF. For the CDR3, the DNA is TGTGCCAGCAGCCCGAGGGGCCGCAAGCAGGAGACCCAGTACTTC.